The 3 T cell receptor beta chains below were found in one sample sequenced in a study of blood T cell repertoires in COVID-19. The table came from immunoSEQ multiplex PCR; TCRdb's copy has only in-frame clones and leaves some out. Found here are 95,000 to 150,000 clones, 85% to 90% of them singletons; the top ten hold 20% to 30%. Source material: peripheral blood. Receptors were obtained from an elderly woman with acute or convalescent COVID-19.

The rearrangement joins TRBV5-4 to TRBJ1-2; TRBD1 matches at 7 bases. In germline, CDR1 is SGHNT, CDR2 YYREEE (reference sequence). The V and J ends lost 3 bases and 0 bases, in that order; junction bases with no gene match: 2. The CDR3 is 14 residues long. CDR3 DNA sequence: TGTGCCAGCAGCTGGGGGACAGCTAACTATGGCTACACCTTC. Protein: CASSWGTANYGYTF.

This clone was detected once. This chain connects TRBV5-1 to TRBJ2-7; D uncertain. Germline CDR1 is SGHRS and CDR2 is YFSETQ. This CDR3 region has 15 residues. Trimming removed 5 bases from V and 0 bases from J, with 15 bases in between. The CDR3 bases are TGCGCCAGCAGGCTATCTGACCGAGGCTCCTACGAGCAGTACGTC. This translates into CASRLSDRGSYEQYV.

J is TRBJ1-2 and V is TRBV20-1, with D possibly matching TRBD1 (6 bases). CDR3 length: 14 amino acids. The germline CDR1 and CDR2 sequences are DFQATT and SNEGSKA (reference sequence). V was trimmed by 3 bases and J by 7 bases, leaving 18 bases between them. In nucleotides, the CDR3 is TGCAGTGCTAGTCGTTCTTTGACAGGAGGTGGCTACACCTTC. It codes for CSASRSLTGGGYTF.